These 24 T cell receptor beta chains were sequenced from one sample in a study of cytomegalovirus exposure and HLA in healthy donors. Sequencing used immunoSEQ multiplex PCR; TCRdb keeps in-frame clones, though not all of them. The table includes around 130,000 clones, roughly nine tenths detected once. The sequenced material came from PBMCs. The receptors stem from a man aged 25 to 40 in good health and CMV-seronegative.

This chain uses TRBV10-3 with TRBJ2-2; D possibly corresponds to TRBD2 (6 bases). The CDR3 runs 14 residues. Germline V gene lookup returns CDR1 ENHRY and CDR2 SYGVKD. V was clipped by 5 bases and J by 5 bases, with 12 bases between them. CDR3 coding DNA: TGTGCCATCAGTTCTCGGCGGGGAACCGGGGAGCTGTTTTTT. Protein sequence: CAISSRRGTGELFF.

This clone was seen just once. The chain is built from TRBV4-1 and TRBJ2-5, with TRBD2 identical over 14 bases. Germline CDR1 is MGHRA and CDR2 is YSYEKL. The ends lost 4 bases at V and 5 bases at J; junction bases unmatched: 9. This CDR3 is 17 amino acids long. CDR3 sequence: CASSLRLAGGPGETQYF. CDR3 coding DNA: TGCGCCAGCAGCCTCCGACTAGCGGGGGGGCCGGGTGAGACCCAGTACTTC.

The table lists this clone with a count of one. This sequence joins TRBV18 and TRBJ1-5; D possibly corresponds to TRBD1 (6 bases). CDR1 and CDR2 (germline): KGHSH, LQKENI. Deletions cut 2 bases from V and 3 bases from J, with 11 bases between. The CDR3 loop spans 15 amino acids. In DNA, the CDR3 is TGTGCCAGCTCACCAGGGACAAGTGTCAATCAGCCCCAGCATTTT. Protein product: CASSPGTSVNQPQHF.

The V and J genes are TRBV5-1 and TRBJ1-4; TRBD1 aligns across 10 bases. Germline CDR1 reads SGHRS; CDR2 reads YFSETQ. The V segment lost 4 bases and the J segment 0 bases; nucleotides outside the gene matches: 0. The CDR3 totals 15 residues. DNA of the CDR3: TGCGCCAGCAGCGGGACAGGGGCAACTAATGAAAAACTGTTTTTT. It yields the protein CASSGTGATNEKLFF.

The chain uses TRBV28 and TRBJ1-5; no reliable D call. The germline V gene encodes CDR1 MDHEN and CDR2 SYDVKM. CDR3 size: 12 residues. V gave up 6 bases and J gave up 5 bases, with 8 bases separating them. As DNA, the CDR3 is TGTGCCAGCAGAGCGACGGATCAGCCCCAGCATTTT. Translation: CASRATDQPQHF.

This chain uses TRBV2 with TRBJ1-3; tentatively, D is TRBD1 (6 bases). V was shortened by 4 bases and J by 5 bases, with 15 bases between the two germline ends. The CDR3 covers 15 residues. Per germline, CDR1 SNHLY and CDR2 FYNNEI. The CDR3: CASSAGRGWRNTIYF. The CDR3 nucleotides are TGTGCCAGCAGTGCTGGGAGGGGGTGGCGAAACACCATATATTTT.

The chain combines TRBV28 with TRBJ2-1; the D gene is possibly TRBD1 (6 bases). The CDR3 contains 15 residues. Germline values: CDR1 MDHEN, CDR2 SYDVKM. Deletions cut 5 bases from V and 2 bases from J, with 13 bases between. CDR3 residues: CASSPWGTPYNEQFF. Written as DNA, the CDR3 is TGTGCCAGCAGTCCATGGGGGACACCCTACAATGAGCAGTTCTTC. Full variable domain (rest looked up from reference TRBV28 and TRBJ2-1): DVKVTQSSRYLVKRTGEKVFLECVQDMDHENMFWYRQDPGLGLRLIYFSYDVKMKEKGDIPEGYSVSREKKERFSLILESASTNQTSMYLCASSPWGTPYNEQFFGPGTRLTVL.

The chain uses TRBV27 and TRBJ1-3; D possibly corresponds to TRBD1 (6 bases). Trimming stripped 5 bases from V and 3 bases from J, with 14 bases between. The CDR3 totals 15 residues. The germline V gene has CDR1 MNHEY and CDR2 SMNVEV (reference sequence). DNA for the CDR3: TGTGCCAGCAGTCTTGAGAGAGGGGGTGGAAACACCATATATTTT. As protein: CASSLERGGGNTIYF.

The J gene is TRBJ2-7, the V gene TRBV9; 10 positions agree with TRBD1. The CDR3 is 15 residues long. The germline CDR1 and CDR2 sequences are SGDLS and YYNGEE. The trim removed 4 bases at V and 6 bases at J, leaving 10 bases unmatched. DNA of the CDR3: TGTGCCAGCAGCCCCTCCGGGACAGGGGTTTCCGAGCAGTACTTC. Its translation is CASSPSGTGVSEQYF.

This clone has more than one count but fewer than ten. The rearrangement joins TRBV6-5 to TRBJ2-3, with 9 bases lining up with TRBD1. Germline CDR1 MNHEY, CDR2 SVGAGI. The J segment lost 2 bases and the V segment lost 5 bases, leaving 5 bases of the junction unmatched. The CDR3 has 15 residues. The CDR3 loop is CASSPGQGHTDTQYF. As DNA, the CDR3 is TGTGCCAGCAGTCCGGGACAGGGACACACAGATACGCAGTATTTT.

This rearrangement joins TRBV7-6 to TRBJ1-2; D might be TRBD1 (6 bases). The V and J ends lost 1 base and 2 bases respectively, with 14 bases between them. The length of the CDR3 is 16 residues. Germline V gene sequence: CDR1 SGHVS, CDR2 FNYEAQ. In DNA, the CDR3 is TGTGCCAGCAGCTTAGGAGGACAGCACGAGAACTATGGCTACACCTTC. The encoded protein is CASSLGGQHENYGYTF.

V gene TRBV13 combines with J gene TRBJ1-1; D unclear. Deletions cut 5 bases from V and 7 bases from J, with 17 bases between. CDR3 length equals 14 residues. Looked up from germline, CDR1 is PRHDT and CDR2 is FYEKMQ (reference sequence). CDR3 region: CASSLRSQVGEAFF. Written as DNA, the CDR3 is TGTGCCAGCAGCCTCAGGTCCCAGGTAGGTGAAGCTTTCTTT.

The chain joins TRBV5-8 to TRBJ1-5, with D unclear. CDR1 SGHTS and CDR2 YDEGEE come from the germline V gene. The CDR3 covers 14 residues. Trimming took off 2 bases at V and 2 bases at J, with 8 bases between the two ends. The CDR3 DNA follows: TGTGCCAGCAGCTTCCGGGGAGGCAATCAGCCCCAGCATTTT. Translation: CASSFRGGNQPQHF.

The J gene is TRBJ1-6, the V gene TRBV7-2; possibly TRBD1 for D (5 bases). Germline assignment: CDR1 SGHTA and CDR2 FQGNSA. The V and J ends lost 2 bases and 5 bases respectively, with 22 bases between them. The CDR3 runs to 19 residues. The CDR3 region is CASSLNPPIREVDNSPLHF. The CDR3, as DNA: TGTGCCAGCAGCTTAAACCCTCCAATCAGGGAAGTCGATAATTCACCCCTCCACTTT.

The V gene is TRBV19, the J gene TRBJ1-1, with D unresolved. The CDR3 consists of 14 residues. Trimming left V 3 bases short and J 5 bases short, with 13 bases between. Germline values: CDR1 LNHDA, CDR2 SQIVND (reference sequence). CDR3 sequence: CASSIGLGETEAFF. DNA of the CDR3: TGTGCCAGTAGTATTGGTCTGGGAGAAACTGAAGCTTTCTTT. The whole variable domain, remainder taken from reference TRBV19 and TRBJ1-1, is DGGITQSPKYLFRKEGQNVTLSCEQNLNHDAMYWYRQDPGQGLRLIYYSQIVNDFQKGDIAEGYSVSREKKESFPLTVTSAQKNPTAFYLCASSIGLGETEAFFGQGTRLTVV.

The chain joins TRBV7-9 to TRBJ2-7, with 7 nucleotides matching TRBD1. Trimming cost V 1 base and J 5 bases; bases outside gene matches: 2. In germline, CDR1 is SEHNR, CDR2 FQNEAQ (reference sequence). The CDR3 is 13 residues long. As DNA, the CDR3 is TGTGCCAGCAGCTTAGAACAGGGGAACGAGCAGTACTTC. Protein: CASSLEQGNEQYF.

CDR3 sequence reads: CASSLGGLFSYEQYF. The CDR3 DNA reads as TGTGCCAGCAGCTTGGGGGGACTATTCTCCTACGAGCAGTACTTC. The J gene is TRBJ2-7, the V gene TRBV5-4; 7 bases agree with TRBD2. Germline V lookup: CDR1 SGHNT, CDR2 YYREEE (reference sequence). The V and J ends lost 0 bases and 0 bases, in that order; junction bases with no gene match: 3. The CDR3 totals 15 residues. The full variable domain, with the rest looked up from reference TRBV5-4 and TRBJ2-7, is ETGVTQSPTHLIKTRGQQVTLRCSSQSGHNTVSWYQQALGQGPQFIFQYYREEENGRGNFPPRFSGLQFPNYSSELNVNALELDDSALYLCASSLGGLFSYEQYFGPGTRLTVT.

V usage is TRBV13 and J usage is TRBJ1-2; D gene uncertain. CDR3 length equals 15 residues. V was trimmed by 1 base and J by 8 bases, leaving 17 bases between them. Looked up from germline, CDR1 is PRHDT and CDR2 is FYEKMQ (reference sequence). This CDR3 is CASSLDNWALSGYTF. Here the CDR3 DNA reads TGTGCCAGCAGCTTAGACAACTGGGCGCTCTCCGGCTACACCTTC.

There are a few counts of this clone. The chain carries TRBV6-4 and TRBJ1-5; TRBD1 is a possible D gene (5 bases). CDR3 length: 14 amino acids. V lost 7 bases to trimming and J lost 4 bases, with 14 bases between them. Per germline, CDR1 MRHNA and CDR2 SNTAGT. The CDR3 sequence: CASTRDGRNQPQHF. The CDR3 bases are TGTGCCAGCACCCGGGACGGGAGAAATCAGCCCCAGCATTTT.

The chain is built from TRBV7-8 and TRBJ2-3; 9 bases map to TRBD2. CDR1 and CDR2 (germline): SGHVS, FQNEAQ. The trim removed 4 bases at V and 1 base at J, leaving 9 bases unmatched. CDR3 length equals 17 residues. The CDR3 sequence: CASSSGWVAGGTDTQYF. The CDR3 DNA reads as TGTGCCAGCAGCTCAGGGTGGGTAGCGGGGGGCACAGATACGCAGTATTTT.

The chain recombines TRBV5-6 with TRBJ1-6; TRBD1 might be the D (6 bases). The CDR3 is 15 amino acids. CDR1 is SGHDT, CDR2 YYEEEE, per germline. The V gene lost 4 bases and the J gene lost 10 bases, with 18 bases spanning the gap. CDR3 bases: TGTGCCAGCAGCCTAGGAGGGGGGGCACAGTCACCCCTCCACTTT. This codes for CASSLGGGAQSPLHF.

This chain joins TRBV18 and TRBJ2-1; 12 bases are shared with TRBD2. The length of the CDR3 is 15 residues. CDR1 is KGHSH and CDR2 is LQKENI in the germline V gene. Trimming cost V 5 bases and J 7 bases; bases outside gene matches: 6. CDR3 loop: CASSSSGGARNEQFF. CDR3 nucleotides: TGTGCCAGCTCATCTAGCGGGGGGGCCCGGAATGAGCAGTTCTTC.

The gene calls are TRBV7-6 and TRBJ2-7; possible D gene TRBD1, 5 bases. Germline assignment: CDR1 SGHVS and CDR2 FNYEAQ. V dropped 2 bases and J dropped 5 bases, with 13 bases sitting between them. The CDR3 runs 14 residues. The CDR3 nucleotides are TGTGCCAGCAGCTTAAAAGGGGCATACGACGAGCAGTACTTC. It encodes CASSLKGAYDEQYF. Based on the CDR3 plus reference TRBV7-6 and TRBJ2-7, the full variable domain is GAGVSQSPRYKVTKRGQDVALRCDPISGHVSLYWYRQALGQGPEFLTYFNYEAQQDKSGLPNDRFSAERPEGSISTLTIQRTEQRDSAMYRCASSLKGAYDEQYFGPGTRLTVT.

This clone appeared a few times. CDR3 DNA: TGTGCCACCTCACAGAACTTGGATTCACCCCTCCACTTT. The encoded protein is CATSQNLDSPLHF. This rearrangement joins TRBV28 to TRBJ1-6; no firm D call. Per the germline V gene, CDR1 is MDHEN and CDR2 is SYDVKM. V shed 10 bases and J shed 8 bases, with 15 bases lying between them. The length of the CDR3 is 13 residues. The variable domain in full, with the rest retrieved from reference TRBV28 and TRBJ1-6, is DVKVTQSSRYLVKRTGEKVFLECVQDMDHENMFWYRQDPGLGLRLIYFSYDVKMKEKGDIPEGYSVSREKKERFSLILESASTNQTSMYLCATSQNLDSPLHFGNGTRLTVT.